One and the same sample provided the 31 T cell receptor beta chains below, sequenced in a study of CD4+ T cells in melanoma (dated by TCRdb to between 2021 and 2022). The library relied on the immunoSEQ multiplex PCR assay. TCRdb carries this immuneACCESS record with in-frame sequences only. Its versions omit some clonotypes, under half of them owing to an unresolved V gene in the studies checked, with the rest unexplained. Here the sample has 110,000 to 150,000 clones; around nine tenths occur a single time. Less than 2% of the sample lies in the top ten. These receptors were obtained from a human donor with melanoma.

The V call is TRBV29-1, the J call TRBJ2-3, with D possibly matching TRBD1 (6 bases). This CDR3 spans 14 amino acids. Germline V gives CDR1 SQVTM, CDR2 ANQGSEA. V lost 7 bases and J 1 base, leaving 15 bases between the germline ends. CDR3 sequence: CSGQARQGTDTQYF. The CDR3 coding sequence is TGCAGCGGACAGGCCCGACAGGGCACAGATACGCAGTATTTT.

CDR3 DNA: TGTGCCAGCAGATCCGTCCGGGACCGCACAGATACGCAGTATTTT. It is translated as CASRSVRDRTDTQYF. The V gene is TRBV6-5, the J gene TRBJ2-3; D tentatively reads TRBD1 or TRBD2 (5 bases each). V was clipped by 6 bases and J by 1 base, with 14 bases between them. The germline V gene has CDR1 MNHEY and CDR2 SVGAGI. The CDR3 totals 15 residues.

The CDR3 bases are TGCGCCAGCAGGAGAGACGTGAGGAACACTGAAGCTTTCTTT. As protein: CASRRDVRNTEAFF. The chain recombines TRBV5-1 with TRBJ1-1; D remains ambiguous. The CDR3 consists of 14 residues. The V gene lost 5 bases and the J gene lost 1 base, with 12 bases spanning the gap. Germline lookup yields CDR1 SGHRS and CDR2 YFSETQ.

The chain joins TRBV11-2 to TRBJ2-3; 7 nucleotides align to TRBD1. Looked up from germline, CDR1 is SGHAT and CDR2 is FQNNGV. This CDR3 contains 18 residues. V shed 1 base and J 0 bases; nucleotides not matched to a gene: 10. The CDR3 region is CASSLVGVGTASTDTQYF. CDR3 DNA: TGTGCCAGCAGCTTAGTTGGAGTGGGGACAGCTAGCACAGATACGCAGTATTTT. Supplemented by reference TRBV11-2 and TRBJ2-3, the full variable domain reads EAGVAQSPRYKIIEKRQSVAFWCNPISGHATLYWYQQILGQGPKLLIQFQNNGVVDDSQLPKDRFSAERLKGVDSTLKIQPAKLEDSAVYLCASSLVGVGTASTDTQYFGPGTRLTVL.

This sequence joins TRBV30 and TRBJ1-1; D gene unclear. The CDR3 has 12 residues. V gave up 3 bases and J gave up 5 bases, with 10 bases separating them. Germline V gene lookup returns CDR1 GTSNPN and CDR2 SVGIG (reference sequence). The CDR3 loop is CAWRVEPTEAFF. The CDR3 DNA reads TGTGCCTGGAGGGTCGAGCCAACTGAAGCTTTCTTT.

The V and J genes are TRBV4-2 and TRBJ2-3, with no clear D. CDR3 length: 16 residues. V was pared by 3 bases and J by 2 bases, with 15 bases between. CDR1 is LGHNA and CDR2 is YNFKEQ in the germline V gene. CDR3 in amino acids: CASSHSDSSATDTQYF. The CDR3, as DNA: TGTGCCAGCAGCCATTCAGACTCCTCTGCCACAGATACGCAGTATTTT.

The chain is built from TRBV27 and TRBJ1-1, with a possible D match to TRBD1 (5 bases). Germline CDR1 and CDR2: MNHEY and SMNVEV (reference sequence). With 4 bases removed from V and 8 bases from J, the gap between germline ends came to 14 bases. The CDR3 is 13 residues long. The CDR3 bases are TGTGCCAGCAGTTCACCGGATCGACAGGAAGCTTTCTTT. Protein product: CASSSPDRQEAFF.

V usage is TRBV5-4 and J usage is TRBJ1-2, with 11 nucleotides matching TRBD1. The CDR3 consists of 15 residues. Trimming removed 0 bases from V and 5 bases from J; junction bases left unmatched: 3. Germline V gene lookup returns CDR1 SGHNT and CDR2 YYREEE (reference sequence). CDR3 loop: CASSLGGQGAYGYTF. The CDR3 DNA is TGTGCCAGCAGCTTGGGAGGACAGGGGGCTTATGGCTACACCTTC.

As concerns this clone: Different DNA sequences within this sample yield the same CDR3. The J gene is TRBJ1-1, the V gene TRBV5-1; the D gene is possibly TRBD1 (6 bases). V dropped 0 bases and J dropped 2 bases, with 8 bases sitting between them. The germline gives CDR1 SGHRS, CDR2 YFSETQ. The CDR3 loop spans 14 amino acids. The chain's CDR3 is CASSLDGGNTEAFF. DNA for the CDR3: TGCGCCAGCAGCTTGGATGGGGGCAACACTGAAGCTTTCTTT.

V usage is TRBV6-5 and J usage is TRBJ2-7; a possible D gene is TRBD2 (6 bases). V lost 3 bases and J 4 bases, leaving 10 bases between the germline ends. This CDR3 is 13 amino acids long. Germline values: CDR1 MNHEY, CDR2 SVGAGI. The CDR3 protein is CASSYSGRYEQYF. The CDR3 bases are TGTGCCAGCAGTTATTCTGGGAGGTACGAGCAGTACTTC.

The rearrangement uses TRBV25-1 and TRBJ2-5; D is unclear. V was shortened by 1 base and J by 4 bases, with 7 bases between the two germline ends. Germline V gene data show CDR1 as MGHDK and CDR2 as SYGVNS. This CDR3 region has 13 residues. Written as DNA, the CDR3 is TGTGCCAGCAGTGAATTGTCCCGAGAGACCCAGTACTTC. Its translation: CASSELSRETQYF.

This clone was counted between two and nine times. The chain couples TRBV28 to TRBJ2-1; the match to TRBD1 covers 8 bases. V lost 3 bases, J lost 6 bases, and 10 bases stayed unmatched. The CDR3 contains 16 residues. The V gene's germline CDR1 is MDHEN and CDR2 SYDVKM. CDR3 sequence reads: CASSLTGVGNFNEQFF. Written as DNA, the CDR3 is TGTGCCAGCAGTTTGACAGGGGTAGGCAATTTCAATGAGCAGTTCTTC.

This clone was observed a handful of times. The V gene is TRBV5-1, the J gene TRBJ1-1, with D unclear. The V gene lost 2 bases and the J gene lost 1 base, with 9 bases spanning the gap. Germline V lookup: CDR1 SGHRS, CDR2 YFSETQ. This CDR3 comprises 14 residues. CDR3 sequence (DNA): TGCGCCAGCAGCTTATCCGGATCGAACACTGAAGCTTTCTTT. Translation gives CASSLSGSNTEAFF.

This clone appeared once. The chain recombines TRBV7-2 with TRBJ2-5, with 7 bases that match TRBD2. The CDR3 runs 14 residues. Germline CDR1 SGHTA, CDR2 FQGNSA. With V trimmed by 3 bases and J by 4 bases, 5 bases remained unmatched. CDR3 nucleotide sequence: TGTGCCAGCAGCTTGACTAGCCTAGGAGAGACCCAGTACTTC. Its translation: CASSLTSLGETQYF.

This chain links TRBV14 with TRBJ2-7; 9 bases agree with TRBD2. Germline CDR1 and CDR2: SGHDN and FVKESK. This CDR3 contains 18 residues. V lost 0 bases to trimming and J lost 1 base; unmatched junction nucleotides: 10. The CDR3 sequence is CASSQETLAGPISYEQYF. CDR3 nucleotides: TGTGCCAGCAGCCAAGAAACCCTAGCGGGGCCCATATCCTACGAGCAGTACTTC. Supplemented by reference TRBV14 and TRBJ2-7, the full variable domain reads EAGVTQFPSHSVIEKGQTVTLRCDPISGHDNLYWYRRVMGKEIKFLLHFVKESKQDESGMPNNRFLAERTGGTYSTLKVQPAELEDSGVYFCASSQETLAGPISYEQYFGPGTRLTVT.

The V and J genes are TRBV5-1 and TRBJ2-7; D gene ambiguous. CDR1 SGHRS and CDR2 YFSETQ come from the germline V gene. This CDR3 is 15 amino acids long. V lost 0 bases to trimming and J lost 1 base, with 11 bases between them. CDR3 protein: CASSLVVGGSYEQYF. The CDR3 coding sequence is TGCGCCAGCAGCTTGGTGGTCGGCGGATCCTACGAGCAGTACTTC.

The CDR3 spells CASSLRDARISGNTIYF. The CDR3 nucleotides read TGCGCCAGCAGCCTCCGGGACGCCAGAATCTCTGGAAACACCATATATTTT. V gene TRBV4-1 combines with J gene TRBJ1-3; D possibly corresponds to TRBD1 (5 bases). V lost 4 bases and J 0 bases, leaving 16 bases between the germline ends. The length of the CDR3 is 17 residues. CDR1 and CDR2 (germline): MGHRA, YSYEKL.

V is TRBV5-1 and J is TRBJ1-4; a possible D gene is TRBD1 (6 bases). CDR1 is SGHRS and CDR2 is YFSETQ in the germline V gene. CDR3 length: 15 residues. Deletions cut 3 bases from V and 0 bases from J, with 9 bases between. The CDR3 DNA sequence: TGCGCCAGCAGCTACGGACAGTCAACTAATGAAAAACTGTTTTTT. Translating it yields CASSYGQSTNEKLFF.

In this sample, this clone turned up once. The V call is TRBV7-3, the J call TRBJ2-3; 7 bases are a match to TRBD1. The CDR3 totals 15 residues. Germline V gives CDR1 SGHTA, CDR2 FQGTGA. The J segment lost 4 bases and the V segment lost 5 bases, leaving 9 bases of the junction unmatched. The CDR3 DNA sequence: TGTGCCAGCAGCGCCCACAGGGGTTCCGCAGATACGCAGTATTTT. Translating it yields CASSAHRGSADTQYF. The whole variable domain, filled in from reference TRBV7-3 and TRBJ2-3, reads GAGVSQTPSNKVTEKGKYVELRCDPISGHTALYWYRQSLGQGPEFLIYFQGTGAADDSGLPNDRFFAVRPEGSVSTLKIQRTERGDSAVYLCASSAHRGSADTQYFGPGTRLTVL.

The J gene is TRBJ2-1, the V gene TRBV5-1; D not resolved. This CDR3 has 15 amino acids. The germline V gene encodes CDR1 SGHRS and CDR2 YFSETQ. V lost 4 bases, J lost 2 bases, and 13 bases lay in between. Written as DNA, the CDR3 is TGCGCCAGCAGCACCCTGGCCAGCACCTACAATGAGCAGTTCTTC. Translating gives CASSTLASTYNEQFF.

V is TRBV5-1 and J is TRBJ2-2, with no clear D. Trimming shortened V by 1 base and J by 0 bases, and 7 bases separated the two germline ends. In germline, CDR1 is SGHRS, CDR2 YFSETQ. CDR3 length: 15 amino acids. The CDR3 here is CASSLPTANTGELFF. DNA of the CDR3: TGCGCCAGCAGCTTGCCCACCGCGAACACCGGGGAGCTGTTTTTT.

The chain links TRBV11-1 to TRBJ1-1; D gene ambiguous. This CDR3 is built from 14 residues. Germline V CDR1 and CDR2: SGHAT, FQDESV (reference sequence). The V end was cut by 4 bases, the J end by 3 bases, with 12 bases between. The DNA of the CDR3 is TGTGCCAGCAGCTCACTGGACGGATACACTGAAGCTTTCTTT. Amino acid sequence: CASSSLDGYTEAFF. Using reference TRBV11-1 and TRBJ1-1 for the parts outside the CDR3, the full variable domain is EAEVAQSPRYKITEKSQAVAFWCDPISGHATLYWYRQILGQGPELLVQFQDESVVDDSQLPKDRFSAERLKGVDSTLKIQPAELGDSAMYLCASSSLDGYTEAFFGQGTRLTVV.

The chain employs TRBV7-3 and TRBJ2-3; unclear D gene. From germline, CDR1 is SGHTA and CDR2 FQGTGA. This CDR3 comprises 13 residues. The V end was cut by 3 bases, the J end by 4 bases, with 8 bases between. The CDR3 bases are TGTGCCAGCAGCTTGTCTAATCCAGATACGCAGTATTTT. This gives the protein CASSLSNPDTQYF.

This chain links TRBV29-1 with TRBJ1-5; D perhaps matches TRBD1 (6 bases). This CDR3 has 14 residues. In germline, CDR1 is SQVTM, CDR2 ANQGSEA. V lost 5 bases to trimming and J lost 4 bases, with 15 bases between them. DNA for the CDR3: TGCAGCGTTAAGACAGGACGGCATAATCAGCCCCAGCATTTT. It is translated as CSVKTGRHNQPQHF. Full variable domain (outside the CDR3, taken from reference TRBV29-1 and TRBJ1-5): SAVISQKPSRDICQRGTSLTIQCQVDSQVTMMFWYRQQPGQSLTLIATANQGSEATYESGFVIDKFPISRPNLTFSTLTVSNMSPEDSSIYLCSVKTGRHNQPQHFGDGTRLSIL.

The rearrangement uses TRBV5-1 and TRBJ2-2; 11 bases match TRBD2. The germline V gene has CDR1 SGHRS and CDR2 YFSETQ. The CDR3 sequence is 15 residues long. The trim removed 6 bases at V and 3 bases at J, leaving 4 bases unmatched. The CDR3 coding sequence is TGCGCCAGCAAACTAGCGGGGGATTACACCGGGGAGCTGTTTTTT. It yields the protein CASKLAGDYTGELFF. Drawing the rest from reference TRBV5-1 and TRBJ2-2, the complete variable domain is KAGVTQTPRYLIKTRGQQVTLSCSPISGHRSVSWYQQTPGQGLQFLFEYFSETQRNKGNFPGRFSGRQFSNSRSEMNVSTLELGDSALYLCASKLAGDYTGELFFGEGSRLTVL.

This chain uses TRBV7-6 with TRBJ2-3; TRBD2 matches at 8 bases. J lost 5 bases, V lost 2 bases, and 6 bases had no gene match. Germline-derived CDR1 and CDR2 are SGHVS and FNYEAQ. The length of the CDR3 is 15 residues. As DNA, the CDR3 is TGTGCCAGCAGCTTATCGGGGGGGCTTATAGATACGCAGTATTTT. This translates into CASSLSGGLIDTQYF.

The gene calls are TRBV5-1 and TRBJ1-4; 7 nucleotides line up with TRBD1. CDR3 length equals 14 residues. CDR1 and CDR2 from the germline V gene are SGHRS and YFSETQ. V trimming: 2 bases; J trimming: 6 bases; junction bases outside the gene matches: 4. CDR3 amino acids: CASSLQGLDEKLFF. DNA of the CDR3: TGCGCCAGCAGCTTACAGGGGTTAGATGAAAAACTGTTTTTT.

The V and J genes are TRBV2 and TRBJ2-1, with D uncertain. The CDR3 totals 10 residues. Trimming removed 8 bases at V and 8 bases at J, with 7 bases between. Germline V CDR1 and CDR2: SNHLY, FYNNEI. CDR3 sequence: CASAAHEQFF. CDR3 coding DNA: TGTGCCAGCGCGGCTCATGAGCAGTTCTTC.

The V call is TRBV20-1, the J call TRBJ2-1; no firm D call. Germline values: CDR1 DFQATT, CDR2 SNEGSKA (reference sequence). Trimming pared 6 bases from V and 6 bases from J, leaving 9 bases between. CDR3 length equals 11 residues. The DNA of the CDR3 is TGCAGTGCCTATAGTCCCAATGAGCAGTTCTTC. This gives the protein CSAYSPNEQFF.

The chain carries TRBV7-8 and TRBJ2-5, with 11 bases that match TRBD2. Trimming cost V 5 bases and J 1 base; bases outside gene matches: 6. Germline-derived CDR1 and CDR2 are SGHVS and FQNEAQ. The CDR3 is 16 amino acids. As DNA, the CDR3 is TGTGCCAGCAGCCGCTCACTAGCGGGGGTCCAAGAGACCCAGTACTTC. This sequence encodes CASSRSLAGVQETQYF.

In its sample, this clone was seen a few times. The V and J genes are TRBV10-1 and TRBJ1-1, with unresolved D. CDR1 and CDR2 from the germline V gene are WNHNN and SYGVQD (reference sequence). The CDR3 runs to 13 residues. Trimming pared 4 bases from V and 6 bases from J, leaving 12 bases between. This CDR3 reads CASSGTLGSEAFF. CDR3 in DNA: TGCGCCAGCAGTGGGACCTTGGGATCTGAAGCTTTCTTT.